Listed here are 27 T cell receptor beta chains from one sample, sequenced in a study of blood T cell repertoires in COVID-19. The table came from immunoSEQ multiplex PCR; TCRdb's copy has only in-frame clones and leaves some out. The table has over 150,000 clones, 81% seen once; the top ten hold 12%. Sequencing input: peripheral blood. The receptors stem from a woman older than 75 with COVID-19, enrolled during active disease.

CDR3 protein: CASSDGQVQYF. The CDR3, as DNA: TGTGCCAGCAGTGATGGACAGGTTCAGTACTTC. J is TRBJ2-7 and V is TRBV2, with TRBD1 matching 7 bases. The V gene's germline CDR1 is SNHLY and CDR2 FYNNEI. After removal of 3 bases from V and 10 bases from J, the junction contained 3 bases not matched to a gene. CDR3 length: 11 residues.

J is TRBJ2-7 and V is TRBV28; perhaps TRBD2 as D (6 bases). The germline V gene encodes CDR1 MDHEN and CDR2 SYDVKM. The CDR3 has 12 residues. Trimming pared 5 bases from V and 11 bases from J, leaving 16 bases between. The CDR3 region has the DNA TGTGCCAGCAGTCCCCGTTTGGAGGGCGAGTACTTC. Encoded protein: CASSPRLEGEYF.

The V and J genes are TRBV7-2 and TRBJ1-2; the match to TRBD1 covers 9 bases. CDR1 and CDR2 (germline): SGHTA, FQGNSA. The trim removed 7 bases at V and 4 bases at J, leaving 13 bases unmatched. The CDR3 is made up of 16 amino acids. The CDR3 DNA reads TGTGCCAGCAACACAGAAAAGGGACAGGGCTCCTATGGCTACACCTTC. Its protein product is CASNTEKGQGSYGYTF.

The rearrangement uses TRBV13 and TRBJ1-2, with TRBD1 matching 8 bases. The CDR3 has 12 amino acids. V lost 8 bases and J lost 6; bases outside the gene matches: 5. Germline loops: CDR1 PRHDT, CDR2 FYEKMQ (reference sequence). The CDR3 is CASSGQGNGYTF. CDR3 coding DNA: TGTGCCAGCTCTGGACAGGGAAATGGCTACACCTTC.

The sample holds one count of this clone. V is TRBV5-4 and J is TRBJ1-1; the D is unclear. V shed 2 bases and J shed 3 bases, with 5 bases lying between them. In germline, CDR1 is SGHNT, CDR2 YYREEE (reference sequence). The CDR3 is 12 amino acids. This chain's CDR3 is CASSFGYTEAFF. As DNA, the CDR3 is TGTGCCAGCAGCTTCGGGTACACTGAAGCTTTCTTT.

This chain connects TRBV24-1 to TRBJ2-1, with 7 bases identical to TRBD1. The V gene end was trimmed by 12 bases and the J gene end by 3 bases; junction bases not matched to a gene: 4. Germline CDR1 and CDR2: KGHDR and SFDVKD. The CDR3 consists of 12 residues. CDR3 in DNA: TGTGCCGCCGGGGACAGCTACAATGAGCAGTTCTTC. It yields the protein CAAGDSYNEQFF.

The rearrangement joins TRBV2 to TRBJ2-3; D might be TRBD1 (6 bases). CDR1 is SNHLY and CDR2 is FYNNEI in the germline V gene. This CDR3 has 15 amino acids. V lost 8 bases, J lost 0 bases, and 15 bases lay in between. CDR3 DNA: TGTGCCAGCGGGCAGGACAGAGCTAGCACAGATACGCAGTATTTT. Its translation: CASGQDRASTDTQYF.

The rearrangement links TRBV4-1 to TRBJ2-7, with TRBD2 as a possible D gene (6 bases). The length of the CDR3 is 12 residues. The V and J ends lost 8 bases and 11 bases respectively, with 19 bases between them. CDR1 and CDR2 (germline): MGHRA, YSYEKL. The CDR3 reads CASLWDPGGEYF. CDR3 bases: TGCGCCAGCCTATGGGACCCTGGAGGGGAGTACTTC.

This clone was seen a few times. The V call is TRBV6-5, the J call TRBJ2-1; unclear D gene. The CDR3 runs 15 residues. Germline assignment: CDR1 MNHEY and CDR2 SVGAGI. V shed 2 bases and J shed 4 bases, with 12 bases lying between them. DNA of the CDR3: TGTGCCAGCAGTTACGAATCGGGTGCTTACAATGAGCAGTTCTTC. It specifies CASSYESGAYNEQFF.

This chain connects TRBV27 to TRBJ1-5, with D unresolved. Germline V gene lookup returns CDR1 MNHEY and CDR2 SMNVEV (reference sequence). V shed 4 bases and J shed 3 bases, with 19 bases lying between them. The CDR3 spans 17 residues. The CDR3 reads CASSYKPPGVNNQPQHF. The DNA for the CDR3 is TGTGCCAGCAGTTATAAACCCCCCGGAGTGAACAATCAGCCCCAGCATTTT.

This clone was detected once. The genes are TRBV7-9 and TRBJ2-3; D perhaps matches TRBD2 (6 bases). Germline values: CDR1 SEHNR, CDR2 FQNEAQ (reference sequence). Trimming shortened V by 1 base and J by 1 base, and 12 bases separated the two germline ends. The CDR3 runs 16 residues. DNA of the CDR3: TGTGCCAGCAGCTTAGAAGGTGGGGAGGGCACAGATACGCAGTATTTT. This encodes CASSLEGGEGTDTQYF. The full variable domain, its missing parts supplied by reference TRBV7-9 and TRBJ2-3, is DTGVSQNPRHKITKRGQNVTFRCDPISEHNRLYWYRQTLGQGPEFLTYFQNEAQLEKSRLLSDRFSAERPKGSFSTLEIQRTEQGDSAMYLCASSLEGGEGTDTQYFGPGTRLTVL.

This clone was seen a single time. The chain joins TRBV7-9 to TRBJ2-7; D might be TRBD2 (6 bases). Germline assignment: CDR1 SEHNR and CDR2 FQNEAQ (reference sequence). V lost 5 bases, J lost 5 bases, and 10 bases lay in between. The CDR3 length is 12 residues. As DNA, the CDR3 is TGTGCCAGCAGCCCCTGGGGGGACGAGCAGTACTTC. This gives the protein CASSPWGDEQYF.

The CDR3 loop is CATSRDLTGGQPQHF. The CDR3, as DNA: TGTGCCACCAGCAGAGATCTGACAGGGGGTCAGCCCCAGCATTTT. The gene calls are TRBV15 and TRBJ1-5; 9 bases align to TRBD1. The germline V gene has CDR1 LNHNV and CDR2 YYDKDF (reference sequence). With 0 bases clipped from V and 6 bases from J, the junction kept 3 bases outside the gene matches. This CDR3 is built from 15 residues.

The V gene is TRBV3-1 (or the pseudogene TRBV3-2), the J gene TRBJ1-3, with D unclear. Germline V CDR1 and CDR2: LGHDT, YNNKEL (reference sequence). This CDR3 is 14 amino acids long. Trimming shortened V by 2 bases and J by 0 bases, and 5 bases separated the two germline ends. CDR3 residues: CASSQYISGNTIYF. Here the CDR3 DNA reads TGTGCCAGCAGCCAATACATCTCTGGAAACACCATATATTTT.

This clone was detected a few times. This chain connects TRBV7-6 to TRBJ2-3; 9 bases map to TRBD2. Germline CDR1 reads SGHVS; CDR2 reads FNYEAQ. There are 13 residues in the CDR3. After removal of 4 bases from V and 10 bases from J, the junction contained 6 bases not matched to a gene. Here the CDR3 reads CASSSLAGEAQYF. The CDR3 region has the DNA TGTGCCAGCAGCTCCTTAGCGGGAGAGGCGCAGTATTTT. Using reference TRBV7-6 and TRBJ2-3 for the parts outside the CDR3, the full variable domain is GAGVSQSPRYKVTKRGQDVALRCDPISGHVSLYWYRQALGQGPEFLTYFNYEAQQDKSGLPNDRFSAERPEGSISTLTIQRTEQRDSAMYRCASSSLAGEAQYFGPGTRLTVL.

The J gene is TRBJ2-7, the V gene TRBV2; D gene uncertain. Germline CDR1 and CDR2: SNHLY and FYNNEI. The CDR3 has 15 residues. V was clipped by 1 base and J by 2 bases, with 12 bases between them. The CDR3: CASSEGPGSTYEQYF. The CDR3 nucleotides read TGTGCCAGCAGTGAAGGGCCGGGTTCGACCTACGAGCAGTACTTC.

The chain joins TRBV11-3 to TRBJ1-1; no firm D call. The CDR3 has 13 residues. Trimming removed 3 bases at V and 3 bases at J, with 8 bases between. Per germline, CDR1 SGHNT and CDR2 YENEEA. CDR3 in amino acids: CASSFLSYTEAFF. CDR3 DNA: TGTGCCAGCAGCTTTTTAAGCTACACTGAAGCTTTCTTT. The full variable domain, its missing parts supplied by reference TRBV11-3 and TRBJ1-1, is EAGVVQSPRYKIIEKKQPVAFWCNPISGHNTLYWYLQNLGQGPELLIRYENEEAVDDSQLPKDRFSAERLKGVDSTLKIQPAELGDSAVYLCASSFLSYTEAFFGQGTRLTVV.

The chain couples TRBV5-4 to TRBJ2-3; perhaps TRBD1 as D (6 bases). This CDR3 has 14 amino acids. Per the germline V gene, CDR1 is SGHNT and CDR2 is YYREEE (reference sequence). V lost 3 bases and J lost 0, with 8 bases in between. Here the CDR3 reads CASSSQGSTDTQYF. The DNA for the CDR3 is TGTGCCAGCAGCTCACAGGGAAGCACAGATACGCAGTATTTT.

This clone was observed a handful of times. This CDR3 reads CASSLRGPSYEQYF. CDR3 sequence (DNA): TGTGCCAGCAGCTTAAGAGGGCCTTCCTACGAGCAGTACTTC. The chain joins TRBV7-8 to TRBJ2-7, with D possibly TRBD2 on 5 matching bases. This CDR3 contains 14 residues. V lost 2 bases, J lost 1 base, and 9 bases lay in between. Germline assignment: CDR1 SGHVS and CDR2 FQNEAQ.

The CDR3 DNA is TGTGCCAGCAGGCACAGGGTCGATGAAAAACTGTTTTTT. Its translation: CASRHRVDEKLFF. The chain links TRBV6-5 to TRBJ1-4; D might be TRBD1 (6 bases). This CDR3 spans 13 amino acids. With 6 bases removed from V and 6 bases from J, the gap between germline ends came to 11 bases. Germline V CDR1 and CDR2: MNHEY, SVGAGI.

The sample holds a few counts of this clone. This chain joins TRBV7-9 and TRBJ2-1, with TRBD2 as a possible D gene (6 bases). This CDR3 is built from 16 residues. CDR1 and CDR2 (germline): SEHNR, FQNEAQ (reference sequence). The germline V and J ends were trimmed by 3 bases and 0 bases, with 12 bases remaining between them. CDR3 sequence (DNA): TGTGCCAGCAGCTTGGGCGGGGCGAGCTCCTACAATGAGCAGTTCTTC. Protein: CASSLGGASSYNEQFF.

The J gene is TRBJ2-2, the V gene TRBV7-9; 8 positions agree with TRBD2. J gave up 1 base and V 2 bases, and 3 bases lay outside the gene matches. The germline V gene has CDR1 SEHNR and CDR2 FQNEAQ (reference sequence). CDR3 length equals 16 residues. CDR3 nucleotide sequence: TGTGCCAGCAGCTTATGGCGGGGGGAGAACACCGGGGAGCTGTTTTTT. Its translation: CASSLWRGENTGELFF.

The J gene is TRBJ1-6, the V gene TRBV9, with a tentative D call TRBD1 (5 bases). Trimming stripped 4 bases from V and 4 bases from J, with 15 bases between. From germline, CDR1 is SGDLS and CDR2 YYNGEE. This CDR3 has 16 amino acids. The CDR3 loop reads CASSLREGRYNSPLHF. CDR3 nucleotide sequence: TGTGCCAGCAGCCTCCGGGAGGGGAGATATAATTCACCCCTCCACTTT.

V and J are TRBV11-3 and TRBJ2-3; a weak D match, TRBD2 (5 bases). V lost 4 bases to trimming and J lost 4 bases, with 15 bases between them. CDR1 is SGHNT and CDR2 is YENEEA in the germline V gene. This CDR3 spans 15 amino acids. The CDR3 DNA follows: TGTGCCAGCAGCTCAAGATCTAGGAGGTCAGATACGCAGTATTTT. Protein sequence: CASSSRSRRSDTQYF.

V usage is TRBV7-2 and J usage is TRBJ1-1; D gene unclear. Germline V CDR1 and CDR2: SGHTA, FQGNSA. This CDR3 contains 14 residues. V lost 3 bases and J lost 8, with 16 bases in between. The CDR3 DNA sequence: TGTGCCAGCAGCTTGAGGGCGGAAAGCGCGGAAGCTTTCTTT. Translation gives CASSLRAESAEAFF.

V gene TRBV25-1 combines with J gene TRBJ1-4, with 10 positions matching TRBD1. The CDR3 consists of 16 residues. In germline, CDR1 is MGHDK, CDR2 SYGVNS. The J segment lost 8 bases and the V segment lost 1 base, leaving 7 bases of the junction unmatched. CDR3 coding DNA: TGTGCCAGCAGTGAATTTGGGACAGGGGCAGTCGAAAAACTGTTTTTT. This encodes CASSEFGTGAVEKLFF.

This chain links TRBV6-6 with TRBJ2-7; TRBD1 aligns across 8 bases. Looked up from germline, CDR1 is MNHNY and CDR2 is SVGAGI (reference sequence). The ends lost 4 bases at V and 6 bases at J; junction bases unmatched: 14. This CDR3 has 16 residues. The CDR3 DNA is TGTGCCAGCAGTTTACCCAGGACAGGGACAGCGGGCGAGCAGTACTTC. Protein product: CASSLPRTGTAGEQYF.